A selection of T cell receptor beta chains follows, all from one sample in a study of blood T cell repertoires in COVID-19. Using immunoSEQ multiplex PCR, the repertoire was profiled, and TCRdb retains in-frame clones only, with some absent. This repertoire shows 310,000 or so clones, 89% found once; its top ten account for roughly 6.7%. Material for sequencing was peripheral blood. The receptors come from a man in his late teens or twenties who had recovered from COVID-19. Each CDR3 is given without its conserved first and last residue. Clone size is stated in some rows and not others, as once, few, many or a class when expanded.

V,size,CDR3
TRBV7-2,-,ASSLRVSGQGLNYGYT
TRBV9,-,ASSETDRGHEKLF
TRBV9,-,ASSKGLAGPSTDTQY
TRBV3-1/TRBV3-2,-,ASSPTGHNSPLH
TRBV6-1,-,ASSEVFPGTGGDEQY
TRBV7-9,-,ASSLAGRDGEKLF
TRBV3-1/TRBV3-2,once,ASSQPPGGGSSYNEQF
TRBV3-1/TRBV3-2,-,ASSPSDRVSGELF
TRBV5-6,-,ASSLGDSGNTIY
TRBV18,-,ASSPRVSNEQF
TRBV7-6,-,ASSPFSDYDEQY
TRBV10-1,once,ASSESSGQGTNTEAF
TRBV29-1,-,SVAPGQGAWMNTEAF
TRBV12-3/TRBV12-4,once,ASSRRNTEAF
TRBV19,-,ASSWGVAETYEQY
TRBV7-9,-,ASSQPGLVPGMQY
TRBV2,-,ASRDTGGKNIQY